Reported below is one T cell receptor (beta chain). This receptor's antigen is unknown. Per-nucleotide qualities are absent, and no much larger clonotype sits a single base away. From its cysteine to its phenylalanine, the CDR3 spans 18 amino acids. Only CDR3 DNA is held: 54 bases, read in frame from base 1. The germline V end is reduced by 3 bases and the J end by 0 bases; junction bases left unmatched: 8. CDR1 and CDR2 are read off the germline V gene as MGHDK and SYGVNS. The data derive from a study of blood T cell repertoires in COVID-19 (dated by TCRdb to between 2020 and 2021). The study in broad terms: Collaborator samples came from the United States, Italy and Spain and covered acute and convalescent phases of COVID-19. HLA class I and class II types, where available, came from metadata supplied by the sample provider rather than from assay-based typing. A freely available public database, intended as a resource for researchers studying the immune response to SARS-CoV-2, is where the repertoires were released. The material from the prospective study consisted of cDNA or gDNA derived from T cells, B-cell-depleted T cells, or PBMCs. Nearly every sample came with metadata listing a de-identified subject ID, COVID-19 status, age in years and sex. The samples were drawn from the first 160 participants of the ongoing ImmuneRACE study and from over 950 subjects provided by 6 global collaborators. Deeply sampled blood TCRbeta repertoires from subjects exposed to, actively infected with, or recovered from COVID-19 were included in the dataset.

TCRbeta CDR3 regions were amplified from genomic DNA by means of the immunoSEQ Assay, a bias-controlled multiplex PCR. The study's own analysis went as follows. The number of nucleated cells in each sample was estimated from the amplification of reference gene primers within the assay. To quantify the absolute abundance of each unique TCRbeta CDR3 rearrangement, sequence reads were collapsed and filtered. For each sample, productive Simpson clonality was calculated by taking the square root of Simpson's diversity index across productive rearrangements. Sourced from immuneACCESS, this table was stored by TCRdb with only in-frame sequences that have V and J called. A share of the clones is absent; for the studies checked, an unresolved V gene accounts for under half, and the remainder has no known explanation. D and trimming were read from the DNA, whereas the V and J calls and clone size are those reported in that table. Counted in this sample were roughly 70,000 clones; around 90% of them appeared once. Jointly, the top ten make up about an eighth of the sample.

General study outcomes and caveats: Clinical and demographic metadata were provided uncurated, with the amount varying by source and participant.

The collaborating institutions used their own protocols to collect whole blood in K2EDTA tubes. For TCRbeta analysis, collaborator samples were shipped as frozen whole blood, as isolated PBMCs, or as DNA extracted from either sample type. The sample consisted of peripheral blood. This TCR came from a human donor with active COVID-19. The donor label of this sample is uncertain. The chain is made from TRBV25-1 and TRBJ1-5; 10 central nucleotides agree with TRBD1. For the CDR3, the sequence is CASSDSGQGVFSNQPQHF. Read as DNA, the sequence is TGTGCCAGCAGTGACTCTGGACAGGGGGTATTTAGCAATCAGCCCCAGCATTTT.